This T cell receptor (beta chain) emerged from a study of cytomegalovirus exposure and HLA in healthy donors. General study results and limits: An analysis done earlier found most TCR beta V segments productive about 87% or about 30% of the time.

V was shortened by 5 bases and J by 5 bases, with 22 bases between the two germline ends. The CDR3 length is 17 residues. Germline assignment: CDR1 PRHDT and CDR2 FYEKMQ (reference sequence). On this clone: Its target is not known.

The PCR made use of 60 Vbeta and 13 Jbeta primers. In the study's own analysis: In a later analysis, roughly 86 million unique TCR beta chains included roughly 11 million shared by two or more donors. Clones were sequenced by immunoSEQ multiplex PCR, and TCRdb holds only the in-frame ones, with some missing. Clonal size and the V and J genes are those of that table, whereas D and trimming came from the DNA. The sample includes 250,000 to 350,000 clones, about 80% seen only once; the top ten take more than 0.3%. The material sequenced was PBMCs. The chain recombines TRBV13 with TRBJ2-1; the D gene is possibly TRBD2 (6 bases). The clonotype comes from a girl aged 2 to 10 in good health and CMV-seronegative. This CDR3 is CASSPRGGKFVHNEQFF. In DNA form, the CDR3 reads TGTGCCAGCAGCCCCCGTGGGGGGAAGTTTGTCCACAATGAGCAGTTCTTC.